Given below is one TCR beta chain in context. The record originates from a study of shared T cell receptors in the human thymus. The CDR3 covers 14 residues. V shed 5 bases and J 8 bases; nucleotides not matched to a gene: 8. CDR1 LNHNV and CDR2 YYDKDF come from the germline V gene (reference sequence). Using immunoSEQ multiplex PCR, the repertoire was profiled, and TCRdb retains in-frame clones only, with some absent. The data hold about 660,000 clones, with more than 75% observed a single time. The sample was also linked to a second study, of human thymus T cells. That study adds: The sample donors, healthy Finnish infants, were having corrective surgery for congenital heart defects. Thymus tissue was removed during corrective cardiac surgery. Use of V and J genes seemed skewed within the thymic and blood repertoires.

The receptor was isolated from a boy younger than two with a congenital heart defect. Sequenced sample: thymocytes. The chain is built from TRBV15 and TRBJ2-1, with TRBD1 matching over 8 bases. CDR3 nucleotide sequence: TGTGCCACCAGCCCGACAGGGGCAGTCGATGAGCAGTTCTTC. Translating it yields CATSPTGAVDEQFF.